This T cell receptor (beta chain) was sequenced for a study of blood T cell repertoires in COVID-19. The wider study: Donors in the United States, Italy and Spain gave samples during acute or convalescent COVID-19. The cDNA or gDNA used as material had been derived from T cells, B-cell-depleted T cells, or PBMCs.

In the authors' methods: Amplification of reference gene primers provided the estimated nucleated cell counts. Here immunoSEQ multiplex PCR was the method, and the copy in TCRdb shows in-frame clones only, minus some. That table furnishes V, J and clone size, whereas the DNA furnished D and trimming. This table holds fewer than 250,000 clones, 70% to 85% found once. Germline CDR1 is MDHEN and CDR2 is SYDVKM. V dropped 3 bases and J dropped 4 bases, with 13 bases sitting between them. The CDR3 has 16 amino acids. The sequenced sample was peripheral blood. The genes are TRBV28 and TRBJ2-6; possible D gene TRBD2, 7 bases. The clonotype comes from a woman aged 80 or over with acute or convalescent COVID-19. This chain's CDR3 is CASSFRGAQGANVLTF. The CDR3 DNA sequence: TGTGCCAGCAGTTTTCGGGGGGCGCAAGGGGCCAACGTCCTGACTTTC.